Sequencing of this T cell receptor beta chain was carried out in a study of shared clonotypes between healthy human individuals. General study findings and limits: Sequencing depth was a factor that was expected to affect clonotype sharing among donors. The study generally estimated greater richness for naive than memory subsets. Relative to their counterparts shared across all four donors, non-shared clonotypes exhibited diminished generation probabilities.

Comments on this clone: Its antigen is currently unknown.

CD4+ cells underwent separation, giving CD45RA+ naive and CD45RA-negative memory subsets. The protocol was immunoSEQ multiplex PCR, while the TCRdb copy is restricted to in-frame clones and leaves out a portion. The table lists about 600,000 clones, more than 95% of them singletons, with about 0.06% in the top ten. CDR1 and CDR2 (germline): MNHNY, SVGAGI (reference sequence). The J segment lost 4 bases and the V segment lost 2 bases, leaving 4 bases of the junction unmatched. The CDR3 sequence is 16 residues long. This receptor was taken from a woman in her 30s in good health. What was sequenced was naive CD4+ T cells sorted from blood. Subset denoted: CD45RA+ positively selected. The V call is TRBV6-6, the J call TRBJ1-5, with 11 bases matching TRBD1. The DNA of the CDR3 is TGTGCCAGCAGTTACCAGGGACAGGGGGGAAATCAGCCCCAGCATTTT. Translation gives CASSYQGQGGNQPQHF.